The entry that follows covers one T cell receptor beta chain sequence. What it binds is not known. With 60 Vbeta and 13 Jbeta primers, the PCR was carried out. The repertoire was sequenced with immunoSEQ multiplex PCR; TCRdb's copy has only in-frame clones and lacks some. The table has roughly 160,000 clones, approximately 83% seen once; the top ten hold about 9.3%. This sample is part of a study of cytomegalovirus exposure and HLA in healthy donors. Turning to the study itself: Clustering assigned about four fifths of the roughly 430 genotyped donors to the Caucasian-associated ancestry cluster. Overall study findings and caveats: Among donors in an Asian-associated ancestry cluster, a later analysis reportedly found fewer N-insertions than the roughly 680-donor mean. TCR beta V segments were, for the most part, productive about 87% or about 30% of the time in an earlier analysis.

This CDR3 has 13 amino acids. Germline-derived CDR1 and CDR2 are MNHNS and SASEGT. V was clipped by 8 bases and J by 7 bases, with 15 bases between them. The rearrangement joins TRBV6-1 to TRBJ2-1, with D maybe TRBD1 (5 bases). This clonotype was obtained from a man between 18 and 29 years old in good health and CMV-seropositive. Sequenced: PBMCs. The CDR3 nucleotides read TGTGCCAGCGTCTTAGGGGTTGGTAATGAGCAGTTCTTC. Translation gives CASVLGVGNEQFF.